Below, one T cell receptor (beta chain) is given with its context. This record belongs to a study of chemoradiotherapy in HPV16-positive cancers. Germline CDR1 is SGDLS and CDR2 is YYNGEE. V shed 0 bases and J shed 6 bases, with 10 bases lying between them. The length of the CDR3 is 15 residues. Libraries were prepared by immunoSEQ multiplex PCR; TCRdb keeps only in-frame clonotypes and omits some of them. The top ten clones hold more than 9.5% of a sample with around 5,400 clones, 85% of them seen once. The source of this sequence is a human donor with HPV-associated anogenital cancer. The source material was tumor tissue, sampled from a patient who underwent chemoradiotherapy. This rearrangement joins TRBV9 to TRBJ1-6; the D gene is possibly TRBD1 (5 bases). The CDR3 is CASSVDEGLNSPLHF. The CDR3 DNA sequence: TGTGCCAGCAGCGTAGATGAGGGGCTTAATTCACCCCTCCACTTT.